The 10 T cell receptor beta chains below come from one sample, sequenced in a study of blood T cells in healthy people across ages. Combining a sample-barcoded 5' primer with a J-beta primer mix, a second PCR ran for about 7 to 12 cycles. TCRdb itself ran the 5' RACE reads through MiXCR, one entry per CDR3 protein. The table lists approximately 580,000 distinct CDR3 sequences, around 24% of them singletons. These data were also filed under a second study, of T cells of mothers and their children.

Specimen: blood. The receptors come from a boy younger than 18 in good health.

This clonotype was picked up a small number of times. V is TRBV6-2 or TRBV6-3 and J is TRBJ2-1; perhaps TRBD1 as D (5 bases). Germline V CDR1 and CDR2: MNHEY, SVGEGT. The CDR3 runs to 13 residues. Trimming took off 4 bases at V and 9 bases at J, with 13 bases between the two ends. The CDR3 bases are TGTGCCAGCAGTTGGTTGGACACGCGTGAGCAGTTCTTC. It translates to CASSWLDTREQFF.

This sequence joins TRBV12-3 or TRBV12-4 and TRBJ2-3; 7 nucleotides match TRBD2. There are 15 residues in the CDR3. The trim removed 5 bases at V and 4 bases at J, leaving 9 bases unmatched. CDR3 loop: CASSPRRGSADTQYF. The CDR3 region has the DNA TGTGCCAGCAGTCCCCGGCGGGGGAGCGCAGATACGCAGTATTTT.

The chain couples TRBV11-2 to TRBJ2-7; a possible D gene is TRBD1 (5 bases). CDR1 SGHAT and CDR2 FQNNGV come from the germline V gene. Trimming shortened V by 1 base and J by 2 bases, and 9 bases separated the two germline ends. The CDR3 length is 14 residues. The CDR3 spells CASSLVRGTYEQYF. CDR3 in DNA: TGTGCCAGCAGCTTAGTTAGGGGAACCTACGAGCAGTACTTC.

This clonotype has a handful of counts. The V gene is TRBV11-2, the J gene TRBJ2-6; possible D gene TRBD1, 6 bases. The CDR3 covers 20 residues. The germline gives CDR1 SGHAT, CDR2 FQNNGV. V was trimmed by 5 bases and J by 0 bases, leaving 23 bases between them. The CDR3 loop reads CASSRYIMQGPYSGANVLTF. The CDR3 bases are TGTGCCAGCAGCCGATACATCATGCAGGGGCCATACTCTGGGGCCAACGTCCTGACTTTC.

This chain joins TRBV4-3 and TRBJ2-7, with D tentatively TRBD1 (6 bases). The CDR3 contains 15 residues. V was trimmed by 1 base and J by 1 base, leaving 11 bases between them. Germline-derived CDR1 and CDR2 are LGHNA and YSLEER. Written as DNA, the CDR3 is TGCGCCAGCAGCCAAGCCCCCGGACAGTCCTACGAGCAGTACTTC. Protein sequence: CASSQAPGQSYEQYF.

This clonotype was recorded a few times. No conserved phenylalanine or tryptophan ends this CDR3, so it is likely a read error. The chain employs TRBV10-3 and TRBJ1-1; a weak D match, TRBD1 (5 bases). V was shortened by 4 bases and J by 5 bases, with 11 bases between the two germline ends. Germline V CDR1 and CDR2: ENHRY, SYGVKD. The CDR3 covers 13 residues. CDR3 protein: CAISVTGETEAFS. For the CDR3, the DNA is TGTGCCATCAGTGTCACGGGGGAAACTGAAGCTTTCTCT.

This clonotype occurred many times. The chain couples TRBV20-1 to TRBJ2-4; 9 bases align to TRBD2. The CDR3 contains 17 residues. V was clipped by 6 bases and J by 0 bases; unmatched bases: 12. The germline V gene encodes CDR1 DFQATT and CDR2 SNEGSKA (reference sequence). CDR3: CSAGGVSGGGAKNIQYF. DNA of the CDR3: TGCAGTGCCGGGGGTGTTAGCGGGGGCGGAGCCAAAAACATTCAGTACTTC.

This chain links TRBV7-2 with TRBJ2-5; a possible D gene is TRBD2 (5 bases). Per germline, CDR1 SGHTA and CDR2 FQGNSA. Trimming left V 0 bases short and J 3 bases short, with 8 bases between. This CDR3 contains 14 residues. CDR3 sequence (DNA): TGTGCCAGCAGCTTAGCGATAGCGAAAGAGACCCAGTACTTC. Protein sequence: CASSLAIAKETQYF.

The V and J genes are TRBV18 and TRBJ1-5; 7 bases map to TRBD1. The CDR3 runs 16 residues. Unmatched junction bases numbered 4, after V lost 0 bases and J lost 2 bases. Germline lookup yields CDR1 KGHSH and CDR2 LQKENI. The CDR3 protein is CASSPPDTGGNQPQHF. CDR3 bases: TGTGCCAGCTCACCACCGGACACAGGGGGCAATCAGCCCCAGCATTTT.

V and J are TRBV25-1 and TRBJ2-2, with D uncertain. Germline CDR1 is MGHDK and CDR2 is SYGVNS. This CDR3 comprises 14 residues. The V gene lost 7 bases and the J gene lost 0 bases, with 9 bases spanning the gap. The CDR3 nucleotides are TGTGCCAGCATGGCGCGGTCGAACACCGGGGAGCTGTTTTTT. Translation gives CASMARSNTGELFF.